The rows below give T cell receptor beta chains drawn from one sample of a study of CD8 T cells in Susac syndrome. MiXCR was run by TCRdb on the immunoSEQ multiplex PCR reads, yielding one entry per CDR3 protein. The sample has 250,000 to 300,000 distinct CDR3 sequences, approximately 85% seen once. The specimen sequenced was CD8+ T cells from PBMCs. Receptors were obtained from a human donor with multiple sclerosis. Both conserved end residues are part of each CDR3. The D gene is left open where the match is weak. Clone sizes are given selectively: once, few, many, or a class where the clone is expanded.

j_call | d_call | clone_size | v_call | cdr3_nt | cdr3_aa
TRBJ2-7 | NA | NA | TRBV7-9 | TGTGCCAGCAGCTTGGGCTGGACAGCAGGAACCTACGAGCAGTACTTC | CASSLGWTAGTYEQYF
TRBJ2-3 | NA | NA | TRBV18 | TGTGCCAGCTCACCCGAGACTAGGTCAGATACGCAGTATTTT | CASSPETRSDTQYF
TRBJ2-7 | NA | once | TRBV29-1 | TGCAGCGTTGAAGGGCAGGGACAAGGCAACGAGCAGTACTTC | CSVEGQGQGNEQYF
TRBJ2-1 | TRBD2 | NA | TRBV12-3/TRBV12-4 | TGTGCCAGCAGCCGTAGCGGGACCGACTACAATGAGCAGTTCTTC | CASSRSGTDYNEQFF
TRBJ2-4 | TRBD1 | NA | TRBV7-9 | TGTGCCAGCAGCTTATACGGACAGGGCCTGGCCAAAAACATTCAGTACTTC | CASSLYGQGLAKNIQYF
TRBJ1-1 | NA | NA | TRBV20-1 | TGCAGTGCTCCCCCCGAGGGGCACCTTGAAGCTTTCTTT | CSAPPEGHLEAFF
TRBJ1-1 | NA | NA | TRBV30 | TGTGCCTGGTTTCCCCCAAACGGGTTGCGCACTGAAGCTTTCTTT | CAWFPPNGLRTEAFF
TRBJ1-1 | NA | NA | TRBV7-2 | TGTGCCAGCAGCCGACAGGATGGATTGAACACTGAAGCTTTCTTT | CASSRQDGLNTEAFF
TRBJ2-1 | NA | NA | TRBV20-1 | TGCAGTTTACCCCTAGGGAATGAGCAGTTCTTC | CSLPLGNEQFF
TRBJ2-3 | TRBD2 | NA | TRBV29-1 | TGCAGCTCACGCGGGGGGGACGTTAGACCCACAGATACGCAGTATTTT | CSSRGGDVRPTDTQYF
TRBJ2-1 | TRBD2 | NA | TRBV27 | TGTGCCAGCAGTTTATGGGGTCCCGTAGCGGGTGAGGGCGATGAGCAGTTCTTC | CASSLWGPVAGEGDEQFF
TRBJ2-7 | NA | NA | TRBV11-2 | TGTGCCAGCAGCTTAGTAGGCGGGATTATCAGGTACGAGCAGTACTTC | CASSLVGGIIRYEQYF
TRBJ2-7 | TRBD1 | once | TRBV7-9 | TGTGCCAGCAGCCCAACCGGGACAGGCTTCTACGAGCAGTACTTC | CASSPTGTGFYEQYF
TRBJ2-3 | NA | NA | TRBV6-5 | TGTGCCAGCACCCACCCCCCCCAGGGTACGCAGTATTTT | CASTHPPQGTQYF
TRBJ2-1 | TRBD1 | NA | TRBV6-5 | TGTGCCAGCAGTAGGGGACAGATCTACAATGAGCAGTTCTTC | CASSRGQIYNEQFF
TRBJ1-2 | NA | NA | TRBV29-1 | TGCAGCGTTGAGGGGCGGATTGGCTACACCTTC | CSVEGRIGYTF
TRBJ2-1 | TRBD1 | NA | TRBV10-3 | TGTGCGATCACCCGGGACAGACACAATGAGCAGTTCTTC | CAITRDRHNEQFF
TRBJ2-3 | NA | NA | TRBV11-2 | TGTGCCAGCAGTGTCGTCACAGATACGCAGTATTTT | CASSVVTDTQYF
TRBJ2-1 | TRBD2 | NA | TRBV12-3/TRBV12-4 | TGTGCCAGCAGTCCAACTAAGAGCGGGAGAGGCGAGCAGTTCTTC | CASSPTKSGRGEQFF
TRBJ1-2 | TRBD1 | NA | TRBV5-1 | TGCGCCAGCAGCCCCAGGACAGGGTTAGGCCACTATGGCTACACCTTC | CASSPRTGLGHYGYTF
TRBJ1-1 | NA | NA | TRBV29-1 | TGCAGCGTTGAGATCGCAGGGGCGAACACTGAAGCTTTCTTT | CSVEIAGANTEAFF
TRBJ1-1 | NA | NA | TRBV27 | TGTGCCAGCGAAGGTGGAGAAACTGAAGCTTTCTTT | CASEGGETEAFF
TRBJ2-5 | NA | NA | TRBV29-1 | TGCAGCGTTGCGCGGGGGCGCAAAGAGACCCAGTACTTC | CSVARGRKETQYF
TRBJ2-1 | NA | NA | TRBV20-1 | TGCGGTGCTAGATGGTACCGGGAGAGTTTCAATGAGCAGTTCTTC | CGARWYRESFNEQFF
TRBJ2-1 | NA | NA | TRBV7-9 | TGTGCCAGCAGCTTAGGTTGGCAGGGTTTCCACAATGAGCAGTTCTTC | CASSLGWQGFHNEQFF
TRBJ2-5 | TRBD2 | NA | TRBV7-9 | TGTGCCAGCAGCTGGCGGGAGGGCCGTCGAGAGACCCAGTACTTC | CASSWREGRRETQYF
TRBJ2-1 | NA | few | TRBV25-1 | TGTGCCAGCAGTGAATATGGCGGAGAGCAATTCTTC | CASSEYGGEQFF
TRBJ2-1 | TRBD1 | once | TRBV2 | TGTGCCAGCAGTGAGCCGACAGGGAGCTCCTACAATGAGCAGTTCTTC | CASSEPTGSSYNEQFF
TRBJ1-2 | NA | NA | TRBV28 | TGTGCCAGCACAGAGGGGGGTGGCTACACCTTC | CASTEGGGYTF
TRBJ1-1 | NA | NA | TRBV30 | TGTGCCTGGAAGGGCCAGGGGAGTCAAATAAAAGACACTGAAGCTTTCTTT | CAWKGQGSQIKDTEAFF
TRBJ2-3 | NA | once | TRBV30 | TGTGCCTGGGGCCCGGACCGCGCAGGAGATACGCAGTATTTT | CAWGPDRAGDTQYF